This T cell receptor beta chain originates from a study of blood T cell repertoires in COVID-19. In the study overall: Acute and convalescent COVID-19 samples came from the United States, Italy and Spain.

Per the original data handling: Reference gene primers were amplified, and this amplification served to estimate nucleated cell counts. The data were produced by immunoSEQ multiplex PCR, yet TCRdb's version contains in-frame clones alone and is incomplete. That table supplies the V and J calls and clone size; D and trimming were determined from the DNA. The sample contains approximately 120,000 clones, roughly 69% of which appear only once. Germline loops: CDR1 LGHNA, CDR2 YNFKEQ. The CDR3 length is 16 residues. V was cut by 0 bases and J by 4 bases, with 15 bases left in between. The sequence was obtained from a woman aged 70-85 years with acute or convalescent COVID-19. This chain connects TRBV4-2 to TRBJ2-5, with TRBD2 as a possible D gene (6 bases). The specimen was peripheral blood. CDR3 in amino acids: CASSQDGGRGGETQYF. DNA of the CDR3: TGTGCCAGCAGCCAAGACGGAGGGAGAGGTGGAGAGACCCAGTACTTC.